One T cell receptor beta chain is described in this entry. Its antigen remains undetermined. The record has no base qualities; no much larger clone is one base away. The sample holds other DNA sequences that translate to the same CDR3. The sample is drawn from a study of radiotherapy plus CTLA-4 blockade in lung cancer (dated by TCRdb to about 2018). Study-wide context: Objective responses were observed in 18% of enrolled patients, and disease control was achieved in roughly 29%.

Focal radiation therapy combined with CTLA-4 blockade (ipilimumab) was tested in patients with chemo-refractory metastatic non-small-cell lung cancer. The CDR3 has 13 amino acids, counting the end cysteine and phenylalanine. Only CDR3 DNA is held: 39 bases, read in frame from base 1. V ends up 3 bases short and J 4 bases short, with an unmatched junction base count of 1. The germline V gene (reference sequence) gives CDR1 as MNHEY and CDR2 as SMNVEV. Paper-wide results and their limitations: The strongest predictors of response, as reported, were early dynamic changes in blood T cell clones along with a rise in serum interferon-beta after radiation. TCR clones derived from tumors expanded in peripheral blood after treatment with radiotherapy and ipilimumab.

Library preparation was by the immunoSEQ multiplex PCR assay. TCRdb took this table from immuneACCESS and kept in-frame rearrangements with V and J called. Such tables lack part of the clones; where checked against another copy, unresolved V genes explain under half of the gap, and the rest is unexplained. For this sample the table gives roughly 69,000 clones, of which around 76% were detected only once. Roughly 15% of the sample comes from the top ten. The source is a human donor with non-small cell lung cancer whose response to radiotherapy plus ipilimumab could not be evaluated. Some clones in this sample may be carry-over from other donors' samples. The chain uses TRBV27 and TRBJ1-2; 8 central nucleotides agree with TRBD1. Sample: peripheral blood, taken from a patient treated with radiotherapy plus ipilimumab. At the DNA level, the sequence is TGTGCCAGCAGTTTCGACAGGGGCTATGGCTACACCTTC. The encoded protein is CASSFDRGYGYTF.